This T cell receptor (beta chain) was retrieved from a study of cytomegalovirus exposure and HLA in healthy donors. The overall study: One earlier analysis, a look at 150 million to 200 million T cells, found 117 million unique TCR beta sequences. General study results and limits: A later analysis reported that several of the most significant clusters appeared to be linked to common viral pathogens, among them Epstein-Barr virus. In all likelihood, a cluster of highly shared sequence variants was a sequencing artifact.

V lost 1 base to trimming and J lost 4 bases, with 10 bases between them. The CDR3 has 14 amino acids. CDR1 is SGHTA and CDR2 is FQGNSA in the germline V gene. PCR involved 60 Vbeta and 13 Jbeta primers. Original processing notes: Later, an analysis found around 80 million unique TCR beta chains, and about 10 million of these were shared. The protocol was immunoSEQ multiplex PCR, while the TCRdb copy is restricted to in-frame clones and leaves out a portion. That table is the source of V, J and clone size, and D and trimming were worked out from the DNA. The sample contains about 68,000 clones, 81% of which appear only once. About this clone itself: As yet, its antigen is unknown.

This sequence originates from a human donor in good health. The sample consisted of PBMCs. The rearrangement joins TRBV7-2 to TRBJ1-1; D is possibly TRBD1 (5 bases). The CDR3 region has the DNA TGTGCCAGCAGCTTAGTCCAGGGTACCACTGAAGCTTTCTTT. Its protein product is CASSLVQGTTEAFF.